This TCR beta chain was recorded in a study of T cell repertoires in cytomegalovirus infection. Overall study: The public TCR beta signatures pointed to both CMV infection and matching HLA type. Study conclusions and caveats: Pooled public TCR beta family frequency picked out CMV carriers with the relevant HLA.

V was shortened by 4 bases and J by 1 base, with 10 bases between the two germline ends. The CDR3 extends over 14 amino acids. CDR1 PRHDT and CDR2 FYEKMQ come from the germline V gene (reference sequence). This clonotype has a handful of counts. The antigen is not known. TCRdb called the reads again in MiXCR, with one record for every CDR3 protein. The sample shows 50,000 to 55,000 distinct CDR3 sequences, roughly 20% of them seen only once. The chain joins TRBV13 to TRBJ1-1; the D is unclear. Material: CD8+ T cells from cultured PBMCs, obtained from culture after CMV antigen stimulation. This receptor was taken from a human donor in good health (CMV status not recorded). Some clones in this sample may be carry-over from other donors' samples. The CDR3 nucleotides read TGTGCCAGCAGCTCCCTCGACGGGAACACTGAAGCTTTCTTT. This translates into CASSSLDGNTEAFF.